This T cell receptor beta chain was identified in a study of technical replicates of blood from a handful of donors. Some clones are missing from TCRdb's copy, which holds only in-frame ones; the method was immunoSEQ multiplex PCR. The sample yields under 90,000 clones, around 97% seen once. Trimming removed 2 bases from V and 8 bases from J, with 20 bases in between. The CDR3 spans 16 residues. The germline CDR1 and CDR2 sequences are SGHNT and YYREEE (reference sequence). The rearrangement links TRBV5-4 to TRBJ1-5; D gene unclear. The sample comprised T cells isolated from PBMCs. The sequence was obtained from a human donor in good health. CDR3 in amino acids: CASSLGVGNRPEPQHF. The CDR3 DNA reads TGTGCCAGCAGCTTAGGTGTCGGGAATCGACCCGAGCCCCAGCATTTT.